One and the same sample provided the 27 T cell receptor beta chains below, sequenced in a study of PD-1 blockade in classical Hodgkin lymphoma. Each patient experienced a relapse that followed autologous stem cell transplantation, and brentuximab vedotin exposure varied. Data came from immunoSEQ multiplex PCR; TCRdb stores just in-frame clones and leaves some out. This sample has more than 90,000 clones, with roughly 80% found just once. The sample was peripheral blood mononuclear cells (PBMCs), taken before the second cycle of nivolumab. These TCRs come from a human donor with classical Hodgkin lymphoma.

The sample holds a few counts of this clone. This rearrangement joins TRBV4-1 to TRBJ1-1; D not certain. Germline CDR1 is MGHRA and CDR2 is YSYEKL. V dropped 0 bases and J dropped 3 bases, with 8 bases sitting between them. The CDR3 loop spans 14 amino acids. The CDR3 coding sequence is TGCGCCAGCAGCCAAGATGGGCATTACACTGAAGCTTTCTTT. It codes for CASSQDGHYTEAFF.

The chain links TRBV27 to TRBJ2-2; TRBD2 might be the D (7 bases). CDR1 and CDR2 (germline): MNHEY, SMNVEV (reference sequence). The CDR3 runs to 21 residues. V was cut by 5 bases and J by 0 bases, with 28 bases left in between. CDR3 in amino acids: CASSGRKRRGEGGTNTGELFF. DNA of the CDR3: TGTGCCAGCAGTGGACGAAAAAGACGGGGGGAAGGGGGAACGAACACCGGGGAGCTGTTTTTT.

This sequence joins TRBV5-1 and TRBJ2-7; no reliable D call. V was trimmed by 1 base and J by 0 bases, leaving 8 bases between them. This CDR3 has 14 amino acids. In germline, CDR1 is SGHRS, CDR2 YFSETQ. The CDR3 nucleotides are TGCGCCAGCAGCTTGAGTCCATCCTCCTACGAGCAGTACTTC. Its translation: CASSLSPSSYEQYF.

This clone was counted a single time. The rearrangement joins TRBV21-1 to TRBJ2-6; TRBD1 is taken as the D call from the table, unchecked against the DNA. TRBV21-1 is marked as a pseudogene. The CDR3 sequence is 14 residues long. Here the CDR3 reads CARHTGTGANVLTF. In nucleotides, the CDR3 is TGTGCCAGGCACACAGGGACTGGGGCCAACGTCCTGACTTTC.

The rearrangement joins TRBV11-2 to TRBJ1-2, with D possibly being TRBD1 (5 bases). The CDR3 consists of 14 residues. Per germline, CDR1 SGHAT and CDR2 FQNNGV. Trimming cost V 0 bases and J 4 bases, with 9 bases left between them. This chain's CDR3 is CASSLEGTLYGYTF. DNA of the CDR3: TGTGCCAGCAGCTTAGAGGGGACCCTCTATGGCTACACCTTC.

In this sample, this clone turned up a few times. V and J are TRBV10-1 and TRBJ1-1; maybe TRBD1 (6 bases). The V end was cut by 1 base, the J end by 2 bases, with 11 bases between. Germline V CDR1 and CDR2: WNHNN, SYGVQD (reference sequence). CDR3 size: 15 residues. CDR3 sequence: CASSEWAGGNTEAFF. In DNA, the CDR3 is TGCGCCAGCAGTGAGTGGGCCGGGGGCAACACTGAAGCTTTCTTT.

This clone was recorded only once. J is TRBJ1-1 and V is TRBV9, with 7 positions matching TRBD1. V lost 3 bases and J lost 2; bases outside the gene matches: 7. The CDR3 sequence is 15 residues long. Germline V gene lookup returns CDR1 SGDLS and CDR2 YYNGEE. CDR3 amino acids: CASSGRDSANTEAFF. CDR3 DNA: TGTGCCAGCAGCGGCAGGGACAGTGCCAACACTGAAGCTTTCTTT.

The chain links TRBV29-1 to TRBJ2-3, with D possibly being TRBD1 or TRBD2 (6 bases each). Trimming stripped 7 bases from V and 10 bases from J, with 15 bases between. The CDR3 sequence is 11 residues long. Germline lookup yields CDR1 SQVTM and CDR2 ANQGSEA. CDR3 DNA: TGCAGCGGGGGGGCAGAGGGTCCGCAGTATTTT. Protein product: CSGGAEGPQYF.

This chain connects TRBV28 to TRBJ2-1; tentative D call: TRBD2 (5 bases). V gave up 5 bases and J gave up 12 bases, with 17 bases separating them. CDR1 is MDHEN and CDR2 is SYDVKM in the germline V gene. CDR3 length equals 13 residues. CDR3 sequence (DNA): TGTGCCAGCAGTCCCCAGTGGGTAGCGCCGCAGTTCTTC. Amino acid sequence: CASSPQWVAPQFF.

This sequence joins TRBV7-8 and TRBJ1-1, with 9 bases that match TRBD1. With 0 bases clipped from V and 10 bases from J, the junction kept 12 bases outside the gene matches. Germline CDR1 SGHVS, CDR2 FQNEAQ. The CDR3 has 16 residues. Written as DNA, the CDR3 is TGTGCCAGCAGCTTAGCGGGGGGGACAGGGAGGGCCGGAGCTTTCTTT. Translating gives CASSLAGGTGRAGAFF.

V and J are TRBV5-6 and TRBJ2-7, with D possibly matching TRBD2 (5 bases). V dropped 2 bases and J dropped 6 bases, with 12 bases sitting between them. This CDR3 contains 13 residues. Germline CDR1 and CDR2: SGHDT and YYEEEE. The CDR3 coding sequence is TGTGCCAGCAGCTTTCCTCTAGCCTCCGAGCAGTACTTC. Translated, it gives CASSFPLASEQYF.

The J gene is TRBJ2-2, the V gene TRBV6-5, with TRBD2 matching 9 bases. The CDR3 runs to 15 residues. With 5 bases clipped from V and 2 bases from J, the junction kept 3 bases outside the gene matches. The germline V gene encodes CDR1 MNHEY and CDR2 SVGAGI. The CDR3: CASSRTSVNTGELFF. CDR3 DNA sequence: TGTGCCAGCAGTAGGACTAGCGTAAACACCGGGGAGCTGTTTTTT.

In regard to this clone: This sample also contains other DNA sequences that code for the same CDR3. The chain couples TRBV2 to TRBJ2-5, with a tentative D call TRBD1 (5 bases). The CDR3 has 12 amino acids. Germline CDR1 reads SNHLY; CDR2 reads FYNNEI. V was trimmed by 7 bases and J by 5 bases, leaving 11 bases between them. CDR3 nucleotide sequence: TGTGCCAGCAACCAGGGTGGGGAGACCCAGTACTTC. Amino acids: CASNQGGETQYF.

This clone was counted once. The chain uses TRBV11-3 and TRBJ2-3, with D perhaps matching TRBD1 or TRBD2 (6 bases each). Looked up from germline, CDR1 is SGHNT and CDR2 is YENEEA. The CDR3 spans 13 residues. V dropped 8 bases and J dropped 5 bases, with 14 bases sitting between them. The CDR3 DNA sequence: TGTGCCAGCCAGCGGGCAGGGGAAGATACGCAGTATTTT. Translating gives CASQRAGEDTQYF. Filled out from reference TRBV11-3 and TRBJ2-3, the complete variable domain reads EAGVVQSPRYKIIEKKQPVAFWCNPISGHNTLYWYLQNLGQGPELLIRYENEEAVDDSQLPKDRFSAERLKGVDSTLKIQPAELGDSAVYLCASQRAGEDTQYFGPGTRLTVL.

The rearrangement links TRBV7-9 to TRBJ2-5, with TRBD2 identical over 7 bases. Germline V gene sequence: CDR1 SEHNR, CDR2 FQNEAQ (reference sequence). Unmatched junction bases numbered 9, after V lost 3 bases and J lost 5 bases. The CDR3 sequence is 15 residues long. For the CDR3, the DNA is TGTGCCAGCAGCTTGGCCGGAAGCGGGATTGAGACCCAGTACTTC. Its translation: CASSLAGSGIETQYF.

This clone showed up just once. The rearrangement uses TRBV21-1 and TRBJ2-2; the D call of TRBD2 is as the table states it, not checked on the DNA. TRBV21-1 has pseudogene status. This CDR3 has 15 residues. The CDR3 sequence: CASPGTSGWTGELFF. The CDR3 DNA reads TGTGCCAGCCCCGGGACTAGCGGGTGGACCGGGGAGCTGTTTTTT.

The chain uses TRBV11-2 and TRBJ1-1; D possibly corresponds to TRBD1 (5 bases). CDR3 size: 17 residues. V dropped 1 base and J dropped 1 base, with 16 bases sitting between them. In germline, CDR1 is SGHAT, CDR2 FQNNGV. CDR3 in amino acids: CASSLVGGGPKNTEAFF. CDR3 nucleotides: TGTGCCAGCAGCTTAGTCGGGGGAGGGCCCAAGAACACTGAAGCTTTCTTT. Looking up the rest from reference TRBV11-2 and TRBJ1-1 gives the full variable domain: EAGVAQSPRYKIIEKRQSVAFWCNPISGHATLYWYQQILGQGPKLLIQFQNNGVVDDSQLPKDRFSAERLKGVDSTLKIQPAKLEDSAVYLCASSLVGGGPKNTEAFFGQGTRLTVV.

The chain carries TRBV1 and TRBJ2-7. TRBV1 is annotated as a pseudogene. The CDR3 has 15 amino acids. Here the CDR3 DNA reads TGCACCAGCAGCCAAGGGACGATGAGCTCCTACGAGCAGTACTTC. Residues: CTSSQGTMSSYEQYF.

A word on this clone: This CDR3 is also generated by other DNA sequences in the sample. This sequence joins TRBV27 and TRBJ2-7, with 7 bases aligning to TRBD1. V lost 0 bases to trimming and J lost 3 bases; unmatched junction nucleotides: 5. This CDR3 has 15 residues. Germline V gene lookup returns CDR1 MNHEY and CDR2 SMNVEV (reference sequence). DNA for the CDR3: TGTGCCAGCAGTTTATCCGGGACAGCCGTCTACGAGCAGTACTTC. Its protein is CASSLSGTAVYEQYF.

The chain has TRBV6-4 and TRBJ1-1; D not resolved. Trimming pared 2 bases from V and 4 bases from J, leaving 8 bases between. CDR1 and CDR2 (germline): MRHNA, SNTAGT. The CDR3 extends over 13 amino acids. The CDR3 DNA reads TGTGCCAGCAGTGACGGTTCCCTCACTGAAGCTTTCTTT. This gives the protein CASSDGSLTEAFF.

This rearrangement joins TRBV10-3 to TRBJ2-5; 11 bases are shared with TRBD2. Per the germline V gene, CDR1 is ENHRY and CDR2 is SYGVKD. Trimming at V came to 2 bases and at J to 4 bases, leaving 3 bases not matched to a gene. The CDR3 has 15 residues. The CDR3 protein is CAISEQLAGAETQYF. Written as DNA, the CDR3 is TGTGCCATCAGTGAGCAACTAGCGGGAGCAGAGACCCAGTACTTC.

The chain couples TRBV11-3 to TRBJ1-3; D gene unclear. The germline gives CDR1 SGHNT, CDR2 YENEEA. V was shortened by 5 bases and J by 2 bases, with 7 bases between the two germline ends. The CDR3 runs to 13 residues. The CDR3 coding sequence is TGTGCCAGCAGCGCAGGTACTGGAAACACCATATATTTT. This encodes CASSAGTGNTIYF.

The chain recombines TRBV18 with TRBJ2-2, with D possibly matching TRBD1 (6 bases). V gave up 5 bases and J gave up 6 bases, with 13 bases separating them. The CDR3 is made up of 14 amino acids. Germline CDR1 reads KGHSH; CDR2 reads LQKENI. The CDR3 DNA reads as TGTGCCAGCTCATCACTACAGGGCCCCGGGGAGCTGTTTTTT. This codes for CASSSLQGPGELFF.

The chain has TRBV15 and TRBJ2-7; D is undetermined. The CDR3 covers 12 residues. V gave up 0 bases and J gave up 8 bases, with 8 bases separating them. CDR1 and CDR2 from the germline V gene are LNHNV and YYDKDF (reference sequence). CDR3 nucleotides: TGTGCCACCAGCAGAGATATTAGCCAGCAGTACTTC. Translated, it gives CATSRDISQQYF.

This chain joins TRBV11-2 and TRBJ2-3; TRBD2 matches 9 bases. Germline assignment: CDR1 SGHAT and CDR2 FQNNGV. Trimming removed 4 bases from V and 4 bases from J; junction bases left unmatched: 6. The CDR3 loop spans 15 amino acids. For the CDR3, the DNA is TGTGCCAGCAGCTCGGGCCTAGCGGGACCAGATACGCAGTATTTT. This encodes CASSSGLAGPDTQYF. The full variable domain, rest sourced from reference TRBV11-2 and TRBJ2-3, is EAGVAQSPRYKIIEKRQSVAFWCNPISGHATLYWYQQILGQGPKLLIQFQNNGVVDDSQLPKDRFSAERLKGVDSTLKIQPAKLEDSAVYLCASSSGLAGPDTQYFGPGTRLTVL.

J is TRBJ2-1 and V is TRBV19; 10 bases align to TRBD2. The CDR3 spans 17 residues. V shed 1 base and J 1 base; nucleotides not matched to a gene: 4. Germline CDR1 and CDR2: LNHDA and SQIVND (reference sequence). DNA of the CDR3: TGTGCCAGTAGTATAGGCGGACTAGCGGATTCCTACAATGAGCAGTTCTTC. It encodes CASSIGGLADSYNEQFF.

The chain joins TRBV19 to TRBJ1-3; weak D call: TRBD1 (6 bases). Deletions cut 10 bases from V and 4 bases from J, with 17 bases between. Germline assignment: CDR1 LNHDA and CDR2 SQIVND (reference sequence). The CDR3 sequence is 14 residues long. Written as DNA, the CDR3 is TGTGCCACCAGTGGCGGGGGGCTCGGAAACACCATATATTTT. Translation gives CATSGGGLGNTIYF.